This paragraph covers one T cell receptor (beta chain) sequence. The table lists this clone with a few counts. Its target antigen remains unknown. No base quality values were provided; no much bigger clone lies one nucleotide off. The cohort consisted of 600 or so healthy bone marrow donors. At the time of sampling, every cohort member was nominally healthy, though immune exposures that went unrecorded were likely present. The donor tested CMV seronegative, placing the donor among the roughly 400 seronegative members of the cohort. A peripheral blood sample was provided by each donor, and peripheral blood mononuclear cells were used for TCR beta sequencing. The Qiagen DNeasy Blood Extraction Kit was used to extract genomic DNA from the blood cell samples. CDR1 is given as SEHNR and CDR2 as FQNEAQ, both from the germline V gene (reference sequence). V and J are truncated by 1 base and 5 bases respectively, leaving an intervening sequence of 11 bases. The CDR3 goes from the cysteine to the phenylalanine over 14 residues. Only the CDR3 part of the read is kept: 42 bases, read in frame from the first base.

These data are taken from a study of cytomegalovirus exposure and HLA in healthy donors (dated by TCRdb to between 2016 and 2019). Study-level background: In an earlier analysis of roughly 500 of the donors, 250 to 300 Gb of sequence data and 100 million or so unique TCR beta sequences from about 190 million T cells were reported. The number of typed donors differed by locus: about 620-640 for A, B, C, DRB1 and DQB1; about 520 for DQA1; some 610 for DPA1; and 450 to 480 for DPB1. The T cell repertoires of 666 subjects were profiled by immunosequencing and related to cytomegalovirus serostatus. Approximately 300 gigabases of sequencing data and roughly 90 million unique TCR sequences were included in an early release covering several hundred HLA-typed donors. Class I and class II HLA loci were covered by the typing at four-digit resolution. An earlier analysis of fewer than 750 of the donors used high-throughput TCR beta sequencing to judge whether each TCR beta V gene segment behaved as functional or pseudogenic. Of the roughly 400 genotyped donors, roughly 80% fell in the genetic ancestry cluster associated with self-reported Caucasian donors. All discovery cohort repertoires had been generated using a single sequencing platform. The study was designed to test whether signatures of past pathogen exposure could be identified by cataloging public T cell receptors. Donor age, sex, ethnicity and CMV serostatus were compiled together with the repertoire data. Among 300 to 500 genotyped donors of the cohort, an average of around 250,000 unique TCR beta nucleotide sequences was sequenced per donor, of which about 19% were non-productive. In the later analysis, no new phenotypic data were used to find candidate immune exposures; instead, reliance was placed on TCR beta sequences and their occurrence across donors. Several DR-DQ haplotypes were handled as single units for association and clustering because linkage in the cohort was strong. Along with the approximately 620-subject first cohort, a separate validation cohort of around 110 different subjects was used. To predict cytomegalovirus infection status, the study brought together high-throughput TCR immunosequencing, statistical association of individual TCRs with disease status, and machine learning. Genome-wide SNP genotypes for about 55% of the 666 donors were used in a later genetic analysis, which treated that subset as a discovery cohort. To study patterns of TCR occurrence, a later analysis re-analyzed previously published TCR beta repertoires from around 660 donors and added high-resolution HLA genotyping. What the authors observed across the whole study: Because HLA typing was unavailable for some donors at each locus, only the typed subset was used in association tests. A later genetic analysis reported fewer N-insertions in productive TCRs among donors in an Asian-associated ancestry cluster than the roughly 700-donor mean. A later analysis found that HLA-associated TCR beta chains were more clonally expanded and had lower generation probabilities than equally common non-associated chains. Most TCR sequences were seen in very few donors, while some public TCRs were found in many individuals. Several of the top co-occurrence clusters appeared to be linked to parvovirus B19, influenza, CMV and Epstein-Barr virus, according to a later analysis. In a later analysis, most CMV-associated TCR beta chains were found to appear HLA-restricted, with HLA associations seemingly driven largely by CMV exposure. Correlated functional status among segregating V segments might be attributable to linkage disequilibrium, but an unknown experimental factor could not be ruled out. In vitro tests confirmed that three of the cytomegalovirus-associated TCR beta chains recognize cytomegalovirus antigens. A cluster of highly shared sequence variants was judged likely to be a technical artifact of the sequencing pipeline. A later genetic analysis associated a missense DCLRE1C variant with V-gene and J-gene trimming of TCR beta chains, and an independent cohort replicated the association. In a later analysis, TCR association rates were found to vary across HLA loci, with the most associated TCRs seen for DRB1 alleles and the fewest for HLA-C alleles. Presence/absence analyses assumed roughly uniform sequencing depth across donors, an assumption that may not hold. Because counts were too low, more than 15 rarely observed V segments, including chromosome 9 orphons, were left out of the earlier analysis of 587 of the donors. In this cohort, only TCR beta chains were sequenced, and detectable features were limited by the absence of alpha or paired-chain data. A later analysis associated about 17,000 TCR beta sequences with specific HLA alleles at a false discovery rate of 0.05. Some IMGT-functional V segments, including TRBV6-2 and TRBV6-3, could not be distinguished by the 87-base-pair reads and were therefore excluded. For the cohort, immune exposure information was limited to CMV serostatus. The authors suggested that the approach could potentially be generalized to other disease states and immunological phenotypes. Strong co-occurrence of HLA alleles, especially DR and DQ, made assigning TCR associations to individual alleles difficult. A further reported finding was that TCR beta sequences accurately predicted the HLA-A and HLA-B alleles for most subjects in the first cohort. The study listed 170 or so TCR beta chains as associated with cytomegalovirus. In both the original and validation cohorts, the classifier was reported to diagnose cytomegalovirus status with high specificity and sensitivity. In an earlier analysis of some 640 of the donors, most TCR beta V segments were observed in productive rearrangements about 90% or about 30% of the time, broadly matching IMGT annotations.

Library preparation was by the immunoSEQ multiplex PCR assay. The multiplex PCR relied on a mix of 60 forward primers for TCR Vbeta segments and 13 reverse primers for TCR Jbeta segments. A multiplex PCR assay on genomic DNA amplified the CDR3 region of rearranged TCR beta genes. The amplified TCR beta libraries were sequenced on the Illumina HiSeq System as 87-base-pair reads. The paper's data handling went like this. In a later analysis, 77 million or so unique TCR beta chains were counted across the approximately 670 repertoires, and about 9.9 million of these chains were shared by at least two donors. Raw reads were error-corrected and collapsed into unique sequences with a nearest-neighbor algorithm that merged closely related sequences to remove PCR and sequencing errors. V, D and J gene segments were assigned by aligning CDR3 sequences to IMGT reference sequences. For a sequence to be retained, a match of at least six nucleotides was required to both a V gene segment and a J gene segment. Rearrangements were called productive when the CDR3 lacked stop codons and stayed in frame with V and J; all others were non-productive. CDR3 was defined by IMGT convention, running from the second conserved V-encoded cysteine to the conserved J-encoded phenylalanine. In an earlier analysis of around 540 of the donors, sequences lacking an unambiguous match to a single V gene segment were excluded. In an earlier analysis of approximately 500 of the donors, a V segment was called functional when productive rearrangements were above 56.7%, and segregating when the standard deviation between donors exceeded 5%. A statistical classification framework was developed to diagnose cytomegalovirus status using the catalog of TCR beta chain sequences. V and J gene assignment, in a later analysis, came from comparing TCR nucleotide sequences with IMGT/GENE-DB human TR gene sequences. The TCRdist pipeline was used in a later analysis to assign CDR3 sequences and most-parsimonious VDJ recombination scenarios. In a later analysis, each TCR beta chain was defined by its CDR3 amino acid sequence together with its V-gene family, and reads without a unique V-gene family were excluded. As a way to deal with suspected cross-contamination and a sequencing artifact, a later analysis dropped 640 or so nucleotide sequences that were highly shared and had low generation probability. In a later analysis, a clonal expansion index was calculated for each public chain from normalized within-repertoire ranks of inferred template counts. A later analysis computed generation probabilities with a VDJ recombination model fitted to out-of-frame rearrangements, and checked the results against IGoR. In a later analysis, TCR-TCR, TCR-HLA and TCR-CMV co-occurrence was scored with hypergeometric tests, and a repertoire-size bias correction was applied to TCR pairs. A later analysis estimated false discovery rates by permuting HLA or CMV assignments 20 times. In a later analysis, co-occurring TCRs were grouped using DBSCAN, with TCRdist sequence similarity added in when clustering inside HLA-allele-positive subsets. Repertoires with fewer than 30,000 or more than 120,000 public chains, plus five repertoires with anomalous nucleotide sharing, were excluded from co-occurrence clustering. TCRdb carries this immuneACCESS record with in-frame sequences only. Its versions omit some clonotypes, under half of them owing to an unresolved V gene in the studies checked, with the rest unexplained. The V and J calls and clone size were taken over from that table, and D and trimming were inferred from the DNA. For this sample there are around 220,000 clones; 60% to 80% appear just once. The ten largest clonotypes hold 1.5% to 2% of the sample.

The receptor was derived from a man in his late teens or twenties in good health and CMV-seronegative. Recombination joined TRBV7-9 with TRBJ1-1; confidence is insufficient to name the D gene. Sequencing was performed on PBMCs. The CDR3: CASSLEGVRTEAFF. The nucleotide sequence reads as follows: TGTGCCAGCAGCTTAGAAGGAGTTAGGACTGAAGCTTTCTTT. With the portions outside the CDR3 filled from the reference TRBV7-9 and TRBJ1-1 genes, the complete variable region becomes DTGVSQNPRHKITKRGQNVTFRCDPISEHNRLYWYRQTLGQGPEFLTYFQNEAQLEKSRLLSDRFSAERPKGSFSTLEIQRTEQGDSAMYLCASSLEGVRTEAFFGQGTRLTVV.